This T cell receptor (beta chain) was captured in a study of blood T cell repertoires in COVID-19. Study overall: Acute and convalescent COVID-19 samples came from the United States, Italy and Spain. The analysed material was cDNA or gDNA that came from T cells, B-cell-depleted T cells, or PBMCs.

The germline V gene has CDR1 MDHEN and CDR2 SYDVKM. The CDR3 is made up of 16 amino acids. V lost 3 bases to trimming and J lost 0 bases, with 12 bases between them. In the study's own analysis: Scientists estimated how many nucleated cells there were by amplifying reference gene primers. Sequencing was performed with immunoSEQ multiplex PCR; in TCRdb, only in-frame clones are kept and a portion is missing. V, J and clone size reflect that table, while D and trimming were determined from the DNA. The sample shows around 270,000 clones, roughly 89% of them seen only once. The source material was peripheral blood. This sequence originates from a woman aged 40 to 49 who had recovered from COVID-19. The chain couples TRBV28 to TRBJ1-3; D gene unclear. CDR3 nucleotide sequence: TGTGCCAGCAGTTTGCTTTTGAGGGCCTCTGGAAACACCATATATTTT. It codes for CASSLLLRASGNTIYF.